This entry describes one T cell receptor beta chain. This sample's TCRbeta library carried unique molecular identifier barcodes. Each CDR3 protein is one row after TCRdb ran MiXCR on the PCR reads. The data contain about 540,000 distinct CDR3 sequences, approximately 16% of them singletons. V was pared by 7 bases and J by 3 bases, with 19 bases between. This CDR3 has 15 residues. Germline V CDR1 and CDR2: MNHEY, SMNVEV (reference sequence). The data were taken from a study of T-cell reconstitution after alpha-beta-depleted transplantation in children. This specimen consisted of PBMCs from the stem cell graft donor, obtained from the stem cell graft. This TCR was recovered from a human donor who donated a stem cell graft to a child with acute lymphoblastic leukemia. The chain combines TRBV27 with TRBJ2-7; D is possibly TRBD1 (6 bases). This CDR3 reads CASTSIQGSFYEQYF. As DNA, the CDR3 is TGTGCCAGCACTTCGATACAGGGTTCCTTCTACGAGCAGTACTTC.